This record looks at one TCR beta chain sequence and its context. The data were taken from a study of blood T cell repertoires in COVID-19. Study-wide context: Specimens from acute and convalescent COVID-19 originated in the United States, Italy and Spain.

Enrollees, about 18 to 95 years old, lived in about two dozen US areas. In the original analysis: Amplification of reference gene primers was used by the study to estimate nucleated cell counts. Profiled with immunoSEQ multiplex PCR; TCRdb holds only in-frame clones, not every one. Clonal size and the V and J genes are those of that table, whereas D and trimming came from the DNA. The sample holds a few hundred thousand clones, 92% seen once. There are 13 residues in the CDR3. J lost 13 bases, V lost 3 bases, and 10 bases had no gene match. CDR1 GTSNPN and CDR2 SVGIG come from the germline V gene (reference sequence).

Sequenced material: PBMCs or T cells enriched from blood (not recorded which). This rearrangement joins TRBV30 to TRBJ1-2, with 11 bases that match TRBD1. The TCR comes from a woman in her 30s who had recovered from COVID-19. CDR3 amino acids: CAWRIPGQGVFTF. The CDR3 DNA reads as TGTGCCTGGAGGATCCCGGGACAGGGGGTTTTCACCTTC.